This T cell receptor (beta chain) was found in a study of blood T cell repertoires in COVID-19. As originally analysed: Reference gene primer amplification yielded estimated nucleated cell counts. The protocol was immunoSEQ multiplex PCR, while the TCRdb copy is restricted to in-frame clones and leaves out a portion. From that table come the V and J calls and clone size; the DNA was used to work out D and trimming. The data contain 110,000 to 150,000 clones, around 86% of them singletons. The sequencing input was peripheral blood. This TCR derives from a woman older than 75 with acute or convalescent COVID-19.

CDR3 loop: CASSIPGGTGELFF. CDR3 nucleotide sequence: TGTGCCAGTAGTATCCCAGGGGGTACCGGGGAGCTGTTTTTT. The V call is TRBV19, the J call TRBJ2-2; 7 nucleotides line up with TRBD1. V shed 3 bases and J 5 bases; nucleotides not matched to a gene: 3. The CDR3 runs to 14 residues. Germline loops: CDR1 LNHDA, CDR2 SQIVND (reference sequence).